This T cell receptor beta chain was obtained from a study of T cells of healthy individuals. This clonotype came up many times. TCRdb used MiXCR to reprocess the 5' RACE reads, holding one entry per CDR3 protein. Among around 98,000 distinct CDR3 sequences, about 16% were seen once, and the ten largest hold about 6.2%. The sequence derives from a human donor in good health.

The CDR3 region has the DNA TGCAGTGCTAGAGGGGGCCGATCCACAGATACGCAGTATTTT. Its protein product is CSARGGRSTDTQYF. The rearrangement links TRBV20-1 to TRBJ2-3, with D tentatively TRBD1 (5 bases). This CDR3 has 14 amino acids. Per germline, CDR1 DFQATT and CDR2 SNEGSKA (reference sequence). V dropped 1 base and J dropped 2 bases, with 10 bases sitting between them.